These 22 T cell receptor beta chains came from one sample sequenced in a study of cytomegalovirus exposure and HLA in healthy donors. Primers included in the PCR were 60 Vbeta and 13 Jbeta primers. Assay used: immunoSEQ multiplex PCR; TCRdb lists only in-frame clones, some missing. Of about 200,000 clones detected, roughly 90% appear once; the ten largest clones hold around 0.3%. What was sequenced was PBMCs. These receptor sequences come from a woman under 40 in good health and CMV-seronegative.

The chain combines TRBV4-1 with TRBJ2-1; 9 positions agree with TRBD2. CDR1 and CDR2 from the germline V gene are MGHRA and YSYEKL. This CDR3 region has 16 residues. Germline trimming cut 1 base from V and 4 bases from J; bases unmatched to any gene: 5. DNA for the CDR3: TGCGCCAGCAGCCAAGTGGCTAGCGGGGTATACAATGAGCAGTTCTTC. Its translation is CASSQVASGVYNEQFF.

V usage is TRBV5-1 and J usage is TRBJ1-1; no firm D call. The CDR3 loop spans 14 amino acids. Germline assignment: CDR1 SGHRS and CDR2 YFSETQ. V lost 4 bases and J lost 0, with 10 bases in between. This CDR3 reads CASSPFSVNTEAFF. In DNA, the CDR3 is TGCGCCAGCAGCCCCTTCTCCGTGAACACTGAAGCTTTCTTT.

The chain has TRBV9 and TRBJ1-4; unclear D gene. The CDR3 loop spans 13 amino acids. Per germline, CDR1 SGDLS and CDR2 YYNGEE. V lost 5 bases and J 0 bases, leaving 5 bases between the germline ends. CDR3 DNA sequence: TGTGCCAGCAGTCGGGCAACTAATGAAAAACTGTTTTTT. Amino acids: CASSRATNEKLFF.

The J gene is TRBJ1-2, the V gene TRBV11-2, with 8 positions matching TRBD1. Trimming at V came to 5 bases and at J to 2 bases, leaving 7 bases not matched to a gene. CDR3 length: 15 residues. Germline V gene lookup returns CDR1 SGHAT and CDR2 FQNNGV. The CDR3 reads CASSPRTGINYGYTF. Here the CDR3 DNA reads TGTGCCAGCAGCCCCCGGACAGGGATAAACTATGGCTACACCTTC.

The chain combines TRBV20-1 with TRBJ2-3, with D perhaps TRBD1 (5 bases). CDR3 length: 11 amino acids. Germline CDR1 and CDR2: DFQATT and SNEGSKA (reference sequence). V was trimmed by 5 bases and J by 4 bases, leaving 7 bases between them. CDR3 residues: CSADRPDTQYF. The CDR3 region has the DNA TGCAGTGCTGACAGACCAGATACGCAGTATTTT.

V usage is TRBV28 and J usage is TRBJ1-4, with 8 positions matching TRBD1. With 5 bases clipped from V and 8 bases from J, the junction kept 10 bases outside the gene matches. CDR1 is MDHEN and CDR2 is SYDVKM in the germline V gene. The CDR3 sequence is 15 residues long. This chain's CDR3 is CASSPATGVEEKLFF. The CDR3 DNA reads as TGTGCCAGCAGTCCAGCGACAGGGGTAGAGGAAAAACTGTTTTTT.

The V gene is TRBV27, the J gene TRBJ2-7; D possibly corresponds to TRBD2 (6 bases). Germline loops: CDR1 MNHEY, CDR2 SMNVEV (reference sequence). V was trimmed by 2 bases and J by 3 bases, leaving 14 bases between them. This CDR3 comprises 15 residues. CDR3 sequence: CASSLAGSRGYEQYF. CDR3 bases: TGTGCCAGCAGTTTAGCGGGATCCCGAGGCTACGAGCAGTACTTC.

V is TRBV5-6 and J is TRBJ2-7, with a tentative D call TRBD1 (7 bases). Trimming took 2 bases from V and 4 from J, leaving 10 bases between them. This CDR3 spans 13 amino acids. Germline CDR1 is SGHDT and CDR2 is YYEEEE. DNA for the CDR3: TGTGCCAGCAGCTTCTCAGGGGGGTACGAGCAGTACTTC. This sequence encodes CASSFSGGYEQYF.

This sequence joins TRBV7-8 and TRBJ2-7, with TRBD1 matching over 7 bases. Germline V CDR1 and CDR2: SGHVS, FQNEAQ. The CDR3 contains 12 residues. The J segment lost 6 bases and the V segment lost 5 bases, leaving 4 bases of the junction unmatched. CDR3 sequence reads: CASSLGQPEQYF. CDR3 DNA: TGTGCCAGCAGCCTGGGACAGCCCGAGCAGTACTTC.

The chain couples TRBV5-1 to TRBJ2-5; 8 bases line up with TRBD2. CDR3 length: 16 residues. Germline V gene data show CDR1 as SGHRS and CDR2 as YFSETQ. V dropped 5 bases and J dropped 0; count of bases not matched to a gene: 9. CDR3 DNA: TGCGCCAGCAGAAAGGGAGCGGGGGACTACCAAGAGACCCAGTACTTC. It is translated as CASRKGAGDYQETQYF. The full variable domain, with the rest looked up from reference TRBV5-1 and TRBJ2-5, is KAGVTQTPRYLIKTRGQQVTLSCSPISGHRSVSWYQQTPGQGLQFLFEYFSETQRNKGNFPGRFSGRQFSNSRSEMNVSTLELGDSALYLCASRKGAGDYQETQYFGPGTRLLVL.

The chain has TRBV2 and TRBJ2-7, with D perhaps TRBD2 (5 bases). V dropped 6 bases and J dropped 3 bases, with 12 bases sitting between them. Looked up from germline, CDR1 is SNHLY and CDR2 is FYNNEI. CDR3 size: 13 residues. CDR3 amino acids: CASSPPGSYEQYF. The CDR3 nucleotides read TGTGCCAGCAGCCCCCCGGGGAGCTACGAGCAGTACTTC.

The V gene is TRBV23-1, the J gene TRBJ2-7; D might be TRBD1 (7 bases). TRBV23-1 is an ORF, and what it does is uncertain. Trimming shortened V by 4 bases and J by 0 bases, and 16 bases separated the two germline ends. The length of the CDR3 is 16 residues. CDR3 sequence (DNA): TGCGCCAGCAGTCTACGGGGGACAGTTAGCTCCTACGAGCAGTACTTC. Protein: CASSLRGTVSSYEQYF.

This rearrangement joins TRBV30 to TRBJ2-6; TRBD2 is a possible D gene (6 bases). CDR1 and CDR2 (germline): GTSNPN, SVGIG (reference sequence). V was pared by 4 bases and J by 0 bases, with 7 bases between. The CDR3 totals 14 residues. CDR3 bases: TGTGCCTGGACCGGGAGCTCTGGGGCCAACGTCCTGACTTTC. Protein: CAWTGSSGANVLTF.

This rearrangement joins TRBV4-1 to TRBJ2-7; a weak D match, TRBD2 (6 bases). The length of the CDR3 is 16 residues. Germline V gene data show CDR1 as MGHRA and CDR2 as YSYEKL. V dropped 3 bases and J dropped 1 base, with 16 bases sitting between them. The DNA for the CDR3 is TGCGCCAGCAGCCAGGGGGGACTCGCCTATTCCTACGAGCAGTACTTC. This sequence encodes CASSQGGLAYSYEQYF.

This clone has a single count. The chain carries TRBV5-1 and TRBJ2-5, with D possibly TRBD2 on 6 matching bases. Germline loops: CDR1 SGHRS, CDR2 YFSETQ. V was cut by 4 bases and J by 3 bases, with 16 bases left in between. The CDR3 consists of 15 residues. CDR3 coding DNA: TGCGCCAGCAGCCCGGAGGGACTGGAAGAAGAGACCCAGTACTTC. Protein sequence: CASSPEGLEEETQYF.

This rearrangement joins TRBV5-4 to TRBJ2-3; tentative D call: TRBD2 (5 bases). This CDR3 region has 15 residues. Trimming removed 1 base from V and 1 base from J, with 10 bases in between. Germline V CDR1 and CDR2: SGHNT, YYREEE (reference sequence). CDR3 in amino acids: CASSLKADRTDTQYF. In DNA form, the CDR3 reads TGTGCCAGCAGCTTGAAAGCGGACCGCACAGATACGCAGTATTTT.

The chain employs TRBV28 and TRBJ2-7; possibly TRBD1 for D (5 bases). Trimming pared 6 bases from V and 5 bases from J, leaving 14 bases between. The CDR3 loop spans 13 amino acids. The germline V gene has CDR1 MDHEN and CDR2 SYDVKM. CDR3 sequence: CASRFPGSHEQYF. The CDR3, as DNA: TGTGCCAGCAGATTCCCAGGGTCCCACGAGCAGTACTTC.

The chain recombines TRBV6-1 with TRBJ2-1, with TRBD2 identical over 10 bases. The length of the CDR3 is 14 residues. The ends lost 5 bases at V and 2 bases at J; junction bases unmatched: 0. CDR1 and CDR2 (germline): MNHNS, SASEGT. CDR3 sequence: CASSSGRAYNEQFF. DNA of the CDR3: TGTGCCAGCAGTAGCGGGAGGGCCTACAATGAGCAGTTCTTC.

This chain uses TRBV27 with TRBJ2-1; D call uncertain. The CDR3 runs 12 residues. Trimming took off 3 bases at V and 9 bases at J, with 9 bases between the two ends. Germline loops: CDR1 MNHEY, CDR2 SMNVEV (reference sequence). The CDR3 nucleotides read TGTGCCAGCAGTTTTAGCCAGCGTGAGCAGTTCTTC. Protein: CASSFSQREQFF.

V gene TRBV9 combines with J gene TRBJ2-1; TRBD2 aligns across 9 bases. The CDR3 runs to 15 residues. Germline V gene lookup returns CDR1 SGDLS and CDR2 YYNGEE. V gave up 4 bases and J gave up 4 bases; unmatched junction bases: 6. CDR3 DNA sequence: TGTGCCAGCAGCTTTAGCGGGAGCGGGTACAATGAGCAGTTCTTC. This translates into CASSFSGSGYNEQFF. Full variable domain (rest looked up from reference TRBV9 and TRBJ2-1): DSGVTQTPKHLITATGQRVTLRCSPRSGDLSVYWYQQSLDQGLQFLIQYYNGEERAKGNILERFSAQQFPDLHSELNLSSLELGDSALYFCASSFSGSGYNEQFFGPGTRLTVL.

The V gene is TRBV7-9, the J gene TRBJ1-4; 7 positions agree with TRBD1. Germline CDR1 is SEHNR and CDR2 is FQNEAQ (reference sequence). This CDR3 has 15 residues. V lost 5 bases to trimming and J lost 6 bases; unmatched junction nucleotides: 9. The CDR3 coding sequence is TGTGCCAGCAGCCCCCTGACAGGGTCCGATGAAAAACTGTTTTTT. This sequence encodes CASSPLTGSDEKLFF. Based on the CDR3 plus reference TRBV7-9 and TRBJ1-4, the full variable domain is DTGVSQNPRHKITKRGQNVTFRCDPISEHNRLYWYRQTLGQGPEFLTYFQNEAQLEKSRLLSDRFSAERPKGSFSTLEIQRTEQGDSAMYLCASSPLTGSDEKLFFGSGTQLSVL.

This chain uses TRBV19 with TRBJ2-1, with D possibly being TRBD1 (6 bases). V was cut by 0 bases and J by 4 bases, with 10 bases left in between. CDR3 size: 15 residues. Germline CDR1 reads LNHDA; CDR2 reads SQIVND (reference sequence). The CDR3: CASSIEDRPYNEQFF. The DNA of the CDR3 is TGTGCCAGTAGTATAGAGGACAGACCATACAATGAGCAGTTCTTC.